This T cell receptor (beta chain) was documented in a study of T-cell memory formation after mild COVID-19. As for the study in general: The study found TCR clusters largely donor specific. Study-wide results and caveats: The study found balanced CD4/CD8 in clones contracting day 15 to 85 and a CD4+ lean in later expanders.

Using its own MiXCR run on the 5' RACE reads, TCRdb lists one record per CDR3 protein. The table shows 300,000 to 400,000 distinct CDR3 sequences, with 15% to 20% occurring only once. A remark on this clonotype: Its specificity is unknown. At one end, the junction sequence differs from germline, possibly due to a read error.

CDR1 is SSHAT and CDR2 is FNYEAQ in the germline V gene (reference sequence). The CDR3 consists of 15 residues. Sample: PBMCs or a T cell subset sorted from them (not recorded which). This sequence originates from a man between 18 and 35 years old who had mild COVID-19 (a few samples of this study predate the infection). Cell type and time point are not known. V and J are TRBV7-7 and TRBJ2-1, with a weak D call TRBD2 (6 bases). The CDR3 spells CASSLDYGTVNEQFF. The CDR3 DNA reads TGTGCTAGCAGCTTGGACTACGGGACTGTTAATGAGCAGTTCTTC.